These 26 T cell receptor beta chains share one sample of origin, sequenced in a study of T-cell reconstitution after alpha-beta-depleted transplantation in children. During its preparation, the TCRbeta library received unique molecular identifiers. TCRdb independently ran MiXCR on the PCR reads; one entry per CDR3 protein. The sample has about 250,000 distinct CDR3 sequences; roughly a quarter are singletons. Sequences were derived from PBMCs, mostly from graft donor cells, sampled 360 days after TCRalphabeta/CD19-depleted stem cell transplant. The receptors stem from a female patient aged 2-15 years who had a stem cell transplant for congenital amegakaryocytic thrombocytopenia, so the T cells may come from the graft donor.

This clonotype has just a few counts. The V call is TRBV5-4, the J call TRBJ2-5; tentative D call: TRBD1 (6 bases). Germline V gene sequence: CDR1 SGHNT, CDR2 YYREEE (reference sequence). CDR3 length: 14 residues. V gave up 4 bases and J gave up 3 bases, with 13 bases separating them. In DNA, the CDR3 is TGTGCCAGCAGCCCCGGACAGATAGAAGAGACCCAGTACTTC. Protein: CASSPGQIEETQYF.

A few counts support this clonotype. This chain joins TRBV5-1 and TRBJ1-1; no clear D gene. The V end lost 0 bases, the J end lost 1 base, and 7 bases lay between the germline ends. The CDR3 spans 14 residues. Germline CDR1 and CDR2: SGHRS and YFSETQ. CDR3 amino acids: CASSLDVENTEAFF. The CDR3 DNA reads TGCGCCAGCAGCTTGGATGTGGAGAACACTGAAGCTTTCTTT.

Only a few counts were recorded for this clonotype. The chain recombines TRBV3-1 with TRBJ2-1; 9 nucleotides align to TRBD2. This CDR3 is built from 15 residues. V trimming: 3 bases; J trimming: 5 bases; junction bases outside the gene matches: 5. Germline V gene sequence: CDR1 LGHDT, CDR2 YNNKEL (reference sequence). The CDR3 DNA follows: TGTGCCAGCAGCCAGTCTAGCGGGAAGCACAATGAGCAGTTCTTC. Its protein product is CASSQSSGKHNEQFF.

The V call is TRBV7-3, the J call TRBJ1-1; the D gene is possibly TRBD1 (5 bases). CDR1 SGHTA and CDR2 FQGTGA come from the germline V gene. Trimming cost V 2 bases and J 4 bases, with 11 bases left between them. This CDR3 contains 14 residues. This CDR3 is CASSLASGGTEAFF. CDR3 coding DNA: TGTGCCAGCAGCTTAGCCTCTGGGGGCACTGAAGCTTTCTTT.

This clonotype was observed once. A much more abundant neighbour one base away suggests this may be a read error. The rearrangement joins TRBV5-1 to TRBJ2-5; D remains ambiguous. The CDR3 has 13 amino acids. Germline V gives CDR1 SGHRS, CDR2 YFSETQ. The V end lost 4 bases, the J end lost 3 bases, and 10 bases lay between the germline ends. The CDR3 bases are TGCGCCAGCAGCGAGCAGCGAGAAGAGACCCAGTACTTC. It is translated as CASSEQREETQYF.

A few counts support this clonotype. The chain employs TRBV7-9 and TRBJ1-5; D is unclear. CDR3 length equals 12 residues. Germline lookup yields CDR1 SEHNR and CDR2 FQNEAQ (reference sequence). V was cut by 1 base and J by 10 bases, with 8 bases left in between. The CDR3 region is CASSLGRDPQHF. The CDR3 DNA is TGTGCCAGCAGCTTAGGACGGGATCCCCAGCATTTT.

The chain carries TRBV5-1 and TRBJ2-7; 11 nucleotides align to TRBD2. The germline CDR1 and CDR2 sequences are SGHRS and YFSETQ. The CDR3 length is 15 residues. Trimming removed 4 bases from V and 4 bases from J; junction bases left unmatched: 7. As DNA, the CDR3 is TGCGCCAGCAGCCCGGTGGCTAGCGGGGGGTACGAGCAGTACTTC. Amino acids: CASSPVASGGYEQYF.

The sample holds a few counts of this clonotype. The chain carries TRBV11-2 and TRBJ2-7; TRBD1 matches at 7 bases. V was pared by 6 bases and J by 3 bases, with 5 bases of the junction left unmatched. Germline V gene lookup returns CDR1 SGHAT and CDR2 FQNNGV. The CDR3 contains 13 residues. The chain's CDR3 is CASRTGNDYEQYF. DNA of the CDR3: TGTGCCAGCAGGACAGGGAATGACTACGAGCAGTACTTC.

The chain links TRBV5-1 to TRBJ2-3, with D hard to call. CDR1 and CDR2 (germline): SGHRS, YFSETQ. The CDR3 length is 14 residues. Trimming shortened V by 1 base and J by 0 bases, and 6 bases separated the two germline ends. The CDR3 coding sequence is TGCGCCAGCAGCTTGTGGGGAAGCACAGATACGCAGTATTTT. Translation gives CASSLWGSTDTQYF.

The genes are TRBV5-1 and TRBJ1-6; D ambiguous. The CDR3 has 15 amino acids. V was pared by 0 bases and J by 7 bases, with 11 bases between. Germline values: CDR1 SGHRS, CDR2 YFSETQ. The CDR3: CASSLESQVNSPLHF. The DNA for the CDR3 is TGCGCCAGCAGCTTGGAGTCCCAGGTCAATTCACCCCTCCACTTT.

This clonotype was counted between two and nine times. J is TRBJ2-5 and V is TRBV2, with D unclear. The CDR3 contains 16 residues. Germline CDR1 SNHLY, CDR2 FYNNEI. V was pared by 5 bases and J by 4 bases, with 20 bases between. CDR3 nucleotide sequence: TGTGCCAGCAGTATCCCGGGCTCCACCTGGACAGAGACCCAGTACTTC. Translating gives CASSIPGSTWTETQYF.

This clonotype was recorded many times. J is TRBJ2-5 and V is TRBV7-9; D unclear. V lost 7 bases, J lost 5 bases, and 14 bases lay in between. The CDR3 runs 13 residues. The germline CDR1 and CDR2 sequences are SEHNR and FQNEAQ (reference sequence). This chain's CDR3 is CASTNGPRETQYF. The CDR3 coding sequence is TGTGCCAGCACCAACGGTCCCAGGGAGACCCAGTACTTC.

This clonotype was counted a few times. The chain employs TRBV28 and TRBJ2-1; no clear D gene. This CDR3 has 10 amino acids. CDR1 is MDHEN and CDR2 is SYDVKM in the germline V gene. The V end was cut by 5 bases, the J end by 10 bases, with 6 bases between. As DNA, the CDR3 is TGTGCCAGCAGTCGACAAGAGCAGTTCTTC. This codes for CASSRQEQFF.

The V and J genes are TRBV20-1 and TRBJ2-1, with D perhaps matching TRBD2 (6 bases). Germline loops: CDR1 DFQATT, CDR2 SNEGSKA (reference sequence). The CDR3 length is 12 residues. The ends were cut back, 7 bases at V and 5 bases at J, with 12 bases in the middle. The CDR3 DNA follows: TGCAGTGGGGGTAGCGGTAACAATGAGCAGTTCTTC. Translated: CSGGSGNNEQFF.

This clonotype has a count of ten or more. The CDR3 DNA reads TGTGCCAGCTCACCACTGGGGCCCGCCTACAATGAGCAGTTCTTC. Encoded protein: CASSPLGPAYNEQFF. The chain combines TRBV18 with TRBJ2-1; the D gene is possibly TRBD1 (5 bases). The CDR3 covers 15 residues. The V end was cut by 1 base, the J end by 2 bases, with 9 bases between. The germline V gene has CDR1 KGHSH and CDR2 LQKENI.

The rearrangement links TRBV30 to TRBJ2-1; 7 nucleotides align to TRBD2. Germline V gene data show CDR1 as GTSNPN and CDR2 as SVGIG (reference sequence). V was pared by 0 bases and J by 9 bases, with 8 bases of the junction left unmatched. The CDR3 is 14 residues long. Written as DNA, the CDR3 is TGTGCCTGGAGTGTACAAGCGGGGCGGAGTGAGCAGTTCTTC. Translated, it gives CAWSVQAGRSEQFF.

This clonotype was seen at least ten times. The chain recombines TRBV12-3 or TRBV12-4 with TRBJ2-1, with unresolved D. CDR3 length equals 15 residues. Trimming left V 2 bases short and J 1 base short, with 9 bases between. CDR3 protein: CASSLIRVSYNEQFF. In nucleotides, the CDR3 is TGTGCCAGCAGTTTAATTAGAGTGTCCTACAATGAGCAGTTCTTC.

The CDR3 DNA reads TGTGCCAGCAGCTTAAATGGCGGGAGGGTCTACGAGCAGTACTTC. Its protein is CASSLNGGRVYEQYF. The rearrangement uses TRBV7-3 and TRBJ2-7, with 9 bases aligning to TRBD2. Unmatched junction bases numbered 4, after V lost 1 base and J lost 3 bases. Germline-derived CDR1 and CDR2 are SGHTA and FQGTGA. This CDR3 spans 15 amino acids.

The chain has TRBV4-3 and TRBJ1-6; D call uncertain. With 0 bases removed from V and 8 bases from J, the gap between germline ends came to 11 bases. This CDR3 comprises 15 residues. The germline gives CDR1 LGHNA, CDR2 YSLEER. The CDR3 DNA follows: TGCGCCAGCAGCCAAGATCCGGCGAGGGATTCACCCCTCCACTTT. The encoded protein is CASSQDPARDSPLHF.

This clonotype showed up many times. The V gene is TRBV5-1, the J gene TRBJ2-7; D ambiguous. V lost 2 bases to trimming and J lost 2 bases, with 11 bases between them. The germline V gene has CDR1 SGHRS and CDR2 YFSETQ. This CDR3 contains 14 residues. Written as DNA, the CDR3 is TGCGCCAGCAGCTTTCTGGGCGGAACCTACGAGCAGTACTTC. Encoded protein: CASSFLGGTYEQYF.

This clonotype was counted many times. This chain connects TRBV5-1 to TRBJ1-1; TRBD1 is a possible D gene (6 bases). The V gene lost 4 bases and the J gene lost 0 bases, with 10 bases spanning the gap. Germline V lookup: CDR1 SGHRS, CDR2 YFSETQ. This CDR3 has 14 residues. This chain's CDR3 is CASSTDRMNTEAFF. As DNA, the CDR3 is TGCGCCAGCAGCACTGACAGGATGAACACTGAAGCTTTCTTT.

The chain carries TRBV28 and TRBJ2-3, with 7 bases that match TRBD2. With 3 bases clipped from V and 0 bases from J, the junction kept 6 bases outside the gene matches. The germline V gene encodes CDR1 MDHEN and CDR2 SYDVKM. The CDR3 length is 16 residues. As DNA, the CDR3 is TGTGCCAGCAGTTTGCTAGCGGAACCTAGCACAGATACGCAGTATTTT. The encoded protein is CASSLLAEPSTDTQYF.

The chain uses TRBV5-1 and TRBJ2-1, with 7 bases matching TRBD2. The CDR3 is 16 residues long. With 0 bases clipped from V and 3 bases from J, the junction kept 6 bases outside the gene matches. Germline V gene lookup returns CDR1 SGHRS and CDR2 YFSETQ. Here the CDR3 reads CASSLGLAELYNEQFF. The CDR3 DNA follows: TGCGCCAGCAGCTTGGGGCTAGCGGAGCTCTACAATGAGCAGTTCTTC.

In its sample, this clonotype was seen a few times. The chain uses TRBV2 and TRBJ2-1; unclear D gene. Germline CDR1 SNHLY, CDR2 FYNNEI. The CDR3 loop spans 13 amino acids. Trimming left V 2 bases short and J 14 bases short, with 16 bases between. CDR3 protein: CASSEHYTLLEFF. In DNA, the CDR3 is TGTGCCAGCAGTGAACATTACACTCTTTTGGAGTTCTTC.

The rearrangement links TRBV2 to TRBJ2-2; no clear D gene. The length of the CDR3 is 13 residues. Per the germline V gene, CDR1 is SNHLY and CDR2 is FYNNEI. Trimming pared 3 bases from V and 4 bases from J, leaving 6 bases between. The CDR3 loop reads CASSEARTGELFF. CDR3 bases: TGTGCCAGCAGTGAGGCCCGCACCGGGGAGCTGTTTTTT.

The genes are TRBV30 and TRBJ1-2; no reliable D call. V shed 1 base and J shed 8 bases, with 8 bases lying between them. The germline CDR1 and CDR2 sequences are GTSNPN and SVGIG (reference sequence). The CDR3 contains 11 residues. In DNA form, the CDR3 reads TGTGCCTGGAGTGGTATGTCGGGCTACACCTTC. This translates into CAWSGMSGYTF. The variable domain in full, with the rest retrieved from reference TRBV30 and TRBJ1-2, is SQTIHQWPATLVQPVGSPLSLECTVEGTSNPNLYWYRQAAGRGLQLLFYSVGIGQISSEVPQNLSASRPQDRQFILSSKKLLLSDSGFYLCAWSGMSGYTFGSGTRLTVV.